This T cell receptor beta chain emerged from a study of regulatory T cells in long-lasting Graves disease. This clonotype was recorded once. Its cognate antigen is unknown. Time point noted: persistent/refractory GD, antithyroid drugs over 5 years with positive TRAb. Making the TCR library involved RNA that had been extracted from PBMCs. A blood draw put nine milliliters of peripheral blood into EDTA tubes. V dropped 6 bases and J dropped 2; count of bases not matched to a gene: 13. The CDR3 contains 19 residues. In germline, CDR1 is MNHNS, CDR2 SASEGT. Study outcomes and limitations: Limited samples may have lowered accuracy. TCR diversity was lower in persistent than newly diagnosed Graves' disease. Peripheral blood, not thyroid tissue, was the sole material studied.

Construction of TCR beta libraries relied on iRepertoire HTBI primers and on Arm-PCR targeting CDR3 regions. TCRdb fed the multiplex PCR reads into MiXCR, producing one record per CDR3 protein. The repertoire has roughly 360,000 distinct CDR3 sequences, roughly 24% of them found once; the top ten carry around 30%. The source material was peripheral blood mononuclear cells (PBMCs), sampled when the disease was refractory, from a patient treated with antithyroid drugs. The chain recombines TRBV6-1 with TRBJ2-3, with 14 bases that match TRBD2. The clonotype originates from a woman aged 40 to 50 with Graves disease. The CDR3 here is CASSSVGLAGGRATDTQYF. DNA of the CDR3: TGTGCCAGCAGCTCCGTCGGACTAGCGGGAGGTAGGGCCACAGATACGCAGTATTTT.